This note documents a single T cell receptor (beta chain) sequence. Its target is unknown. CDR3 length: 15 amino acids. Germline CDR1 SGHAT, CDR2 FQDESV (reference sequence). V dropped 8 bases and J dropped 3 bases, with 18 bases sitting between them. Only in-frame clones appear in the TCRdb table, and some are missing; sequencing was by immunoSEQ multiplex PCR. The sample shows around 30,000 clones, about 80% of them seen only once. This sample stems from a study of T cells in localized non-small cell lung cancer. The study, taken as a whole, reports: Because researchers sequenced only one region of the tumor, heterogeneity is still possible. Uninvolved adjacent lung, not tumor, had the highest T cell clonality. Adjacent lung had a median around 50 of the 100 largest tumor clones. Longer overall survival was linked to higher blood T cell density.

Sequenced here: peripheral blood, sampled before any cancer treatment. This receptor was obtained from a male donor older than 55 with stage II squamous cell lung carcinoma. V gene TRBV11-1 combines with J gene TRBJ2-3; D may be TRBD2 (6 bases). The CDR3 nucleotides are TGTGCCAGCGGTTCGGGAACTAGCAAAACAGATACGCAGTATTTT. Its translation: CASGSGTSKTDTQYF.